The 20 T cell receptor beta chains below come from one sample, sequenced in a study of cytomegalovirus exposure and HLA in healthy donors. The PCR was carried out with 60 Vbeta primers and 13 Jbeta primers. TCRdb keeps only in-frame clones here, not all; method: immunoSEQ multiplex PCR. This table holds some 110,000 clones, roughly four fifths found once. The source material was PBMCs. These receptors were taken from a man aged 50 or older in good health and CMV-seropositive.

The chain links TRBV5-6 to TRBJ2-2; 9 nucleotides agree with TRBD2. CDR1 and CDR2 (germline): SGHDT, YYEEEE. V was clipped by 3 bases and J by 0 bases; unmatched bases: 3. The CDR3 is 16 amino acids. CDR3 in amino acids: CASSSAGGANTGELFF. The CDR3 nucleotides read TGTGCCAGCAGCTCAGCGGGGGGCGCGAACACCGGGGAGCTGTTTTTT.

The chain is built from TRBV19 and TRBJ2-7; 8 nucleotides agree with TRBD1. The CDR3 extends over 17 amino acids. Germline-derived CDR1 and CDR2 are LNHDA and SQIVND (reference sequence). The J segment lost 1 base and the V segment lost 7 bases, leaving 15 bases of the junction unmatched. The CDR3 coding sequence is TGTGCCAGTACCCCGTCCGCAGGGGGCATCTCGTCCTACGAGCAGTACTTC. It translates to CASTPSAGGISSYEQYF. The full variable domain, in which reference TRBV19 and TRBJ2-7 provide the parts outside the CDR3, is DGGITQSPKYLFRKEGQNVTLSCEQNLNHDAMYWYRQDPGQGLRLIYYSQIVNDFQKGDIAEGYSVSREKKESFPLTVTSAQKNPTAFYLCASTPSAGGISSYEQYFGPGTRLTVT.

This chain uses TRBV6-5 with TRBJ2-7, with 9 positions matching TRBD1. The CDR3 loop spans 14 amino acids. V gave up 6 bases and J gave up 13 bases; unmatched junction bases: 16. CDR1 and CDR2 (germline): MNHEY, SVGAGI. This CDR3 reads CASSPTGDRESIYF. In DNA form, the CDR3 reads TGTGCCAGCAGCCCGACCGGGGACAGGGAATCGATTTACTTC.

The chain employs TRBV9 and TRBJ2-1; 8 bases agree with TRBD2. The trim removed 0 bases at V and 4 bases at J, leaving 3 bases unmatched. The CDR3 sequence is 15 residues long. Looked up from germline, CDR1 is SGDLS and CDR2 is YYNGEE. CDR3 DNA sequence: TGTGCCAGCAGCGTAGTTGCGGGGGGTTACAATGAGCAGTTCTTC. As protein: CASSVVAGGYNEQFF.

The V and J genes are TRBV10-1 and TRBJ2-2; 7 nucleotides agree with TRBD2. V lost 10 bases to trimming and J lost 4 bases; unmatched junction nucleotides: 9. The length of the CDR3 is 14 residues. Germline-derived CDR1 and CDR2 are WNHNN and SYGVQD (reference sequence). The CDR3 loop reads CATSTGRVTGELFF. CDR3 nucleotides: TGCGCCACCAGCACGGGGAGGGTCACCGGGGAGCTGTTTTTT.

CDR3 DNA: TGTGCCAGCAGTTTAATGTGGGAGGGCTCGAGTGAGCAGTTCTTC. Translating gives CASSLMWEGSSEQFF. This rearrangement joins TRBV27 to TRBJ2-1; 7 bases fit TRBD2. The CDR3 sequence is 15 residues long. The V gene end was trimmed by 2 bases and the J gene end by 9 bases; junction bases not matched to a gene: 10. Germline-derived CDR1 and CDR2 are MNHEY and SMNVEV (reference sequence).

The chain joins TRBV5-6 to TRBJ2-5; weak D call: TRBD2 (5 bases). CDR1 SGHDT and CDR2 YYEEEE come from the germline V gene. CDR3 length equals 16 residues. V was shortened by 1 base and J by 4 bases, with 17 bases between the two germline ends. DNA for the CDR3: TGTGCCAGCAGCTTGCGTATTCTGGGGAGCGGAGAGACCCAGTACTTC. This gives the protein CASSLRILGSGETQYF.

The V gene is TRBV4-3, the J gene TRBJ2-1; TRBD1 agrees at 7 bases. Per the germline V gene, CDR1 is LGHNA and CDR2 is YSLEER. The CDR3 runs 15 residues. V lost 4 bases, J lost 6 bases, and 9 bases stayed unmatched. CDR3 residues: CASSRFRGLSNEQFF. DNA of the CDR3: TGCGCCAGCAGCCGTTTTAGGGGGCTCTCCAATGAGCAGTTCTTC.

The CDR3 loop reads CASSQEGSLDEQYF. The DNA for the CDR3 is TGCGCCAGCAGCCAAGAAGGGAGTTTGGACGAGCAGTACTTC. The gene calls are TRBV4-1 and TRBJ2-7; D may be TRBD2 (5 bases). Looked up from germline, CDR1 is MGHRA and CDR2 is YSYEKL. The length of the CDR3 is 14 residues. Deletions cut 0 bases from V and 5 bases from J, with 11 bases between.

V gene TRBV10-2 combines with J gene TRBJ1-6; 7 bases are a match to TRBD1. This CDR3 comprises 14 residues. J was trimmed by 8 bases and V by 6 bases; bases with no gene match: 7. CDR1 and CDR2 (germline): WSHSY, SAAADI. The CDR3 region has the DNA TGCGCCAGCAGAGTCCGGGACAGCTATTCACCCCTCCACTTT. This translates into CASRVRDSYSPLHF.

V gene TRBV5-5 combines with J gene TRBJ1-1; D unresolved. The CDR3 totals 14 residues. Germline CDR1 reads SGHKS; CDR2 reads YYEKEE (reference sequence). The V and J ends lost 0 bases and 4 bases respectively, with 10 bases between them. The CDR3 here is CASSLGFGGTEAFF. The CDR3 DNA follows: TGTGCCAGCAGCTTGGGGTTCGGAGGCACTGAAGCTTTCTTT. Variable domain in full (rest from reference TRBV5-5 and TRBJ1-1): DAGVTQSPTHLIKTRGQQVTLRCSPISGHKSVSWYQQVLGQGPQFIFQYYEKEERGRGNFPDRFSARQFPNYSSELNVNALLLGDSALYLCASSLGFGGTEAFFGQGTRLTVV.

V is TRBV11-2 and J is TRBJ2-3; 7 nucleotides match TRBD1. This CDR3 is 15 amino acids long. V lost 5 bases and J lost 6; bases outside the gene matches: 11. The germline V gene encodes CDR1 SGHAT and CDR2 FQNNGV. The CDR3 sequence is CASSPARGLMDTQYF. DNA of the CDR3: TGTGCCAGCAGCCCCGCCAGGGGGTTGATGGATACGCAGTATTTT.

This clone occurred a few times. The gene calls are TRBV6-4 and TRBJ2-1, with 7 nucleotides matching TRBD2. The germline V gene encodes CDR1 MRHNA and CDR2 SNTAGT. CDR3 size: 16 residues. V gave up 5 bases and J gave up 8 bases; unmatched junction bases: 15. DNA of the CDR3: TGTGCCAGCAGTCCGGTGGCCCAGCGGGGCAGGGATGAGCAGTTCTTC. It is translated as CASSPVAQRGRDEQFF.

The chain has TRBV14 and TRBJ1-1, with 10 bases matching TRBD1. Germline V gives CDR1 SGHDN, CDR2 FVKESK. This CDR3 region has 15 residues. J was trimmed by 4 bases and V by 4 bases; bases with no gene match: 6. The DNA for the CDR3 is TGTGCCAGCAGCCCAGACAGGGGGCAGATCACTGAAGCTTTCTTT. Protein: CASSPDRGQITEAFF.

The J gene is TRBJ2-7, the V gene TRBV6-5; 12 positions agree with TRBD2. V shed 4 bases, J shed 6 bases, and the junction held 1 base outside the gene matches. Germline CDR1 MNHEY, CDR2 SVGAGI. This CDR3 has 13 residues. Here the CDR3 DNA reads TGTGCCAGCAGTTCGGGACTAGCGGGCGAGCAGTACTTC. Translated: CASSSGLAGEQYF.

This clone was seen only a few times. In nucleotides, the CDR3 is TGTGCCAGCAGTTACTCAGAGGGCGCGCGGGAGCAGTACTTC. Amino acids: CASSYSEGAREQYF. The chain couples TRBV6-5 to TRBJ2-7, with a tentative D call TRBD2 (5 bases). Germline loops: CDR1 MNHEY, CDR2 SVGAGI. The length of the CDR3 is 14 residues. V was pared by 0 bases and J by 7 bases, with 13 bases between.

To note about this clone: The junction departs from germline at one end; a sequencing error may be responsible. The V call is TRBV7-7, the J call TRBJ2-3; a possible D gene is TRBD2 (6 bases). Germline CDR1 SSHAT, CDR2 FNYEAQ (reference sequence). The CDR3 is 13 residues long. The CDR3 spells CASSLARGNTQYF. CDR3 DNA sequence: TGTGCTAGCAGCTTAGCTCGGGGGAATACGCAGTATTTT.

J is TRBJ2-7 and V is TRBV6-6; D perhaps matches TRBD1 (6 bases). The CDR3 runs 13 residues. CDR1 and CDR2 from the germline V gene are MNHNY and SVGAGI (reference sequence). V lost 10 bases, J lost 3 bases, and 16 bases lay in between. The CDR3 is CATRGSGDYEQYF. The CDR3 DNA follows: TGTGCCACCCGCGGATCAGGGGACTACGAGCAGTACTTC.

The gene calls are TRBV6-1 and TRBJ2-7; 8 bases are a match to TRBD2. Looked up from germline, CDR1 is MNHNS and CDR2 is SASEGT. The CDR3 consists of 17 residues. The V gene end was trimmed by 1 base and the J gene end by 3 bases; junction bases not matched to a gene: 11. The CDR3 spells CASSEGGVAGIVYEQYF. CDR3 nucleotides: TGTGCCAGCAGTGAAGGGGGGGTAGCGGGAATCGTCTACGAGCAGTACTTC.

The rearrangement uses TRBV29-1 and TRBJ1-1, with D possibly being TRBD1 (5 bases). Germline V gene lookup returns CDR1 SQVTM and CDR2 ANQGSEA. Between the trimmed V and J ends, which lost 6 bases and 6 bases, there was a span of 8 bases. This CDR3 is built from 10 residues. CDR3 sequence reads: CSVGGAEAFF. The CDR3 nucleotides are TGCAGCGTGGGGGGAGCTGAAGCTTTCTTT.